Shown below are 20 T cell receptor beta chains from a single sample sequenced in a study of cytomegalovirus exposure and HLA in healthy donors (dated by TCRdb to the late 2010s). The method behind the library was the immunoSEQ multiplex PCR assay. For the multiplex PCR, a mixture combining 60 forward primers for TCR Vbeta segments and 13 reverse primers for TCR Jbeta segments was used. TCRdb took this table from immuneACCESS and kept in-frame rearrangements with V and J called. Such tables lack part of the clones; where checked against another copy, unresolved V genes explain under half of the gap, and the rest is unexplained. A total of under 200,000 clones appear in this sample, approximately 12% of them only once. 7.8% of the sample rests with the top ten. The sample was PBMCs. Receptor source: a man aged 50 to 59 in good health and CMV-seropositive.

This clone came up a few times. The rearrangement links TRBV2 to TRBJ1-2; no firm D call. The CDR3 consists of 12 residues. CDR1 is SNHLY, CDR2 FYNNEI, per germline. The ends were cut back, 3 bases at V and 8 bases at J, with 10 bases in the middle. The CDR3 region is CASSEGRNGYTF. The CDR3 DNA reads as TGTGCCAGCAGTGAGGGCAGGAACGGCTACACCTTC.

This clone appeared a few times. This chain joins TRBV19 and TRBJ2-6, with D unresolved. The CDR3 is 11 amino acids. The V gene's germline CDR1 is LNHDA and CDR2 SQIVND (reference sequence). With 3 bases removed from V and 12 bases from J, the gap between germline ends came to 6 bases. In DNA, the CDR3 is TGTGCCAGTAGTATCACTTCCGTCCTGACTTTC. It yields the protein CASSITSVLTF.

This clone was observed a handful of times. The V call is TRBV9, the J call TRBJ1-3, with D possibly TRBD1 on 5 matching bases. Germline V gene sequence: CDR1 SGDLS, CDR2 YYNGEE. The CDR3 contains 16 residues. V was cut by 0 bases and J by 1 base, with 11 bases left in between. The CDR3 is CASSVATTVSGNTIYF. Here the CDR3 DNA reads TGTGCCAGCAGCGTAGCTACGACAGTATCTGGAAACACCATATATTTT. Full variable domain (rest looked up from reference TRBV9 and TRBJ1-3): DSGVTQTPKHLITATGQRVTLRCSPRSGDLSVYWYQQSLDQGLQFLIQYYNGEERAKGNILERFSAQQFPDLHSELNLSSLELGDSALYFCASSVATTVSGNTIYFGEGSWLTVV.

The chain employs TRBV11-3 and TRBJ2-3, with D maybe TRBD1 (5 bases). The CDR3 spans 14 residues. Germline CDR1 and CDR2: SGHNT and YENEEA. Trimming stripped 2 bases from V and 3 bases from J, with 9 bases between. CDR3 coding DNA: TGTGCCAGCAGCTTAAAGGGGCCAACAGATACGCAGTATTTT. Its translation is CASSLKGPTDTQYF.

This clone has just a few counts. The chain carries TRBV5-6 and TRBJ1-6, with 7 bases aligning to TRBD1. Germline V CDR1 and CDR2: SGHDT, YYEEEE. V was pared by 5 bases and J by 6 bases, with 5 bases of the junction left unmatched. CDR3 length equals 14 residues. Here the CDR3 reads CASSSRGSNSPLHF. CDR3 in DNA: TGTGCCAGCAGTTCCAGGGGGTCTAATTCACCCCTCCACTTT.

This clone turned up a few times. The rearrangement links TRBV9 to TRBJ1-2; D gene unclear. V gave up 4 bases and J gave up 5 bases, with 15 bases separating them. The CDR3 is 14 residues long. The V gene's germline CDR1 is SGDLS and CDR2 YYNGEE. CDR3 protein: CASSPGAPKYGYTF. CDR3 sequence (DNA): TGTGCCAGCAGCCCAGGTGCCCCAAAGTATGGCTACACCTTC.

This clone came up a few times. The chain links TRBV19 to TRBJ1-5; D possibly corresponds to TRBD1 (5 bases). From germline, CDR1 is LNHDA and CDR2 SQIVND (reference sequence). V was shortened by 3 bases and J by 5 bases, with 20 bases between the two germline ends. The CDR3 covers 17 residues. This chain's CDR3 is CASSIQLARAVYQPQHF. The CDR3 nucleotides read TGTGCCAGTAGTATTCAGCTTGCCAGGGCCGTATATCAGCCCCAGCATTTT.

V usage is TRBV5-4 and J usage is TRBJ1-1; a weak D match, TRBD1 (5 bases). CDR1 SGHNT and CDR2 YYREEE come from the germline V gene (reference sequence). This CDR3 contains 14 residues. The V end lost 2 bases, the J end lost 1 base, and 9 bases lay between the germline ends. CDR3 loop: CASSFQGTNTEAFF. In nucleotides, the CDR3 is TGTGCCAGCAGCTTTCAGGGTACGAACACTGAAGCTTTCTTT.

This clone occurred a few times. The chain is built from TRBV7-2 and TRBJ2-3, with D possibly matching TRBD2 (6 bases). Between the trimmed V and J ends, which lost 2 bases and 6 bases, there was a span of 15 bases. The CDR3 covers 15 residues. Germline lookup yields CDR1 SGHTA and CDR2 FQGNSA. The CDR3 DNA reads as TGTGCCAGCAGCTTAAAGGGACTTGGAAGGGATACGCAGTATTTT. Amino acid sequence: CASSLKGLGRDTQYF. The variable domain in full, completed from reference TRBV7-2 and TRBJ2-3, reads GAGVSQSPSNKVTEKGKDVELRCDPISGHTALYWYRQSLGQGLEFLIYFQGNSAPDKSGLPSDRFSAERTGGSVSTLTIQRTQQEDSAVYLCASSLKGLGRDTQYFGPGTRLTVL.

The sample holds a few counts of this clone. The V and J genes are TRBV5-1 and TRBJ2-5, with 8 nucleotides matching TRBD1. The V gene end was trimmed by 5 bases and the J gene end by 3 bases; junction bases not matched to a gene: 3. The germline CDR1 and CDR2 sequences are SGHRS and YFSETQ. The CDR3 covers 13 residues. The CDR3 loop reads CASSSDREETQYF. CDR3 in DNA: TGCGCCAGCAGTTCGGACAGGGAAGAGACCCAGTACTTC.

This clone was counted between two and nine times. This chain connects TRBV5-1 to TRBJ2-3; D is ambiguous. This CDR3 has 15 residues. With 3 bases removed from V and 1 base from J, the gap between germline ends came to 12 bases. CDR1 SGHRS and CDR2 YFSETQ come from the germline V gene. The CDR3 DNA reads as TGCGCCAGCAGCTCCCCTGACAAACGCACAGATACGCAGTATTTT. This translates into CASSSPDKRTDTQYF.

The table lists this clone with a few counts. V usage is TRBV30 and J usage is TRBJ1-3, with 9 bases that match TRBD1. This CDR3 contains 19 residues. V shed 0 bases and J 11 bases; nucleotides not matched to a gene: 23. CDR1 and CDR2 from the germline V gene are GTSNPN and SVGIG (reference sequence). The CDR3 sequence is CAWSVPWGQGVYSGTPIYF. For the CDR3, the DNA is TGTGCCTGGAGTGTACCGTGGGGACAGGGAGTTTACTCTGGAACCCCCATATATTTT.

The sample holds a few counts of this clone. This chain links TRBV9 with TRBJ2-7, with a possible D match to TRBD2 (6 bases). Trimming shortened V by 7 bases and J by 5 bases, and 7 bases separated the two germline ends. The V gene's germline CDR1 is SGDLS and CDR2 YYNGEE. The CDR3 extends over 10 amino acids. The CDR3 here is CASSGDEQYF. Written as DNA, the CDR3 is TGTGCCAGCTCGGGGGACGAGCAGTACTTC. Full variable domain (remainder filled in from reference TRBV9 and TRBJ2-7): DSGVTQTPKHLITATGQRVTLRCSPRSGDLSVYWYQQSLDQGLQFLIQYYNGEERAKGNILERFSAQQFPDLHSELNLSSLELGDSALYFCASSGDEQYFGPGTRLTVT.

This clone has just a few counts. The junction departs from the called germline gene at one end, perhaps through a read error. This rearrangement joins TRBV7-2 to TRBJ2-3, with TRBD2 identical over 8 bases. In germline, CDR1 is SGHTA, CDR2 FQGNSA. The CDR3 spans 11 residues. The CDR3: CASSFRTSPHF. The CDR3 DNA sequence: TGTGCCAGCAGCTTCCGGACTAGCCCGCATTTT.

The V and J genes are TRBV19 and TRBJ2-3; weak D call: TRBD1 (6 bases). Germline V gene lookup returns CDR1 LNHDA and CDR2 SQIVND (reference sequence). The CDR3 is 14 residues long. Trimming pared 6 bases from V and 6 bases from J, leaving 16 bases between. CDR3 protein: CASRQAGVGDTQYF. CDR3 bases: TGTGCCAGTAGGCAGGCAGGGGTGGGGGATACGCAGTATTTT.

This chain uses TRBV4-3 with TRBJ1-2; 9 positions agree with TRBD1. V shed 2 bases, J shed 4 bases, and the junction held 2 bases outside the gene matches. CDR1 and CDR2 from the germline V gene are LGHNA and YSLEER. The CDR3 sequence is 14 residues long. The CDR3 DNA is TGCGCCAGCAGCCAAAGGGACAGGGTCTATGGCTACACCTTC. Translating gives CASSQRDRVYGYTF.

The rearrangement links TRBV10-3 to TRBJ2-7; 9 bases are shared with TRBD1. V dropped 8 bases and J dropped 5; count of bases not matched to a gene: 7. The CDR3 sequence is 13 residues long. CDR1 ENHRY and CDR2 SYGVKD come from the germline V gene. DNA of the CDR3: TGTGCCATCGGCGGACAGGGGCGGAACGAGCAGTACTTC. This gives the protein CAIGGQGRNEQYF.

The rearrangement uses TRBV15 and TRBJ1-6; a possible D gene is TRBD1 (5 bases). The CDR3 extends over 16 amino acids. V shed 5 bases and J shed 5 bases, with 16 bases lying between them. The germline V gene encodes CDR1 LNHNV and CDR2 YYDKDF (reference sequence). CDR3 sequence: CATSSLPRVDNSPLHF. The CDR3 coding sequence is TGTGCCACCAGCTCCCTACCCAGGGTCGATAATTCACCCCTCCACTTT.

V gene TRBV27 combines with J gene TRBJ2-1; D is perhaps TRBD2 (6 bases). Germline values: CDR1 MNHEY, CDR2 SMNVEV (reference sequence). The CDR3 totals 11 residues. V lost 3 bases and J 14 bases, leaving 11 bases between the germline ends. The CDR3 region has the DNA TGTGCCAGCAGTTTTGGGCGGGGTGAGTTCTTC. It encodes CASSFGRGEFF.

This clone was detected a few times. This chain joins TRBV11-2 and TRBJ2-5; D is undetermined. Per the germline V gene, CDR1 is SGHAT and CDR2 is FQNNGV. Trimming cost V 0 bases and J 4 bases, with 15 bases left between them. CDR3 length: 16 residues. The CDR3 sequence is CASSLDYSRARETQYF. The CDR3 bases are TGTGCCAGCAGCTTAGATTACTCTAGAGCGAGAGAGACCCAGTACTTC.